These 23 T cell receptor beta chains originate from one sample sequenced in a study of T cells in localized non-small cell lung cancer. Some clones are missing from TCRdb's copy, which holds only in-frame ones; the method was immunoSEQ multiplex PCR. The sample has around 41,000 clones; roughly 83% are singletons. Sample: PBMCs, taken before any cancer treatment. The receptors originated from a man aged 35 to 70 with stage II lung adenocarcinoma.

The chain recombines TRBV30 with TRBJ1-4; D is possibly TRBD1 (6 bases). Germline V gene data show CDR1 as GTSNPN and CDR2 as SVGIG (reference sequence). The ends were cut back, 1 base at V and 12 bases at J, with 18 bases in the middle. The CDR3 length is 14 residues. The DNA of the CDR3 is TGTGCCTGGAGTGAAAAAGGGGGGGTGGAGGAACTGTTTTTT. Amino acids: CAWSEKGGVEELFF.

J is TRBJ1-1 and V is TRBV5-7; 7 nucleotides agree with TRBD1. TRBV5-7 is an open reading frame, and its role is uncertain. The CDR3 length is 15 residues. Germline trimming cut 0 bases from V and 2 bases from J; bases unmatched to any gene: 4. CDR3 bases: TGTGCCAGCAGCTTGGGGGGGGACAGAAACACTGAAGCTTTCTTT. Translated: CASSLGGDRNTEAFF.

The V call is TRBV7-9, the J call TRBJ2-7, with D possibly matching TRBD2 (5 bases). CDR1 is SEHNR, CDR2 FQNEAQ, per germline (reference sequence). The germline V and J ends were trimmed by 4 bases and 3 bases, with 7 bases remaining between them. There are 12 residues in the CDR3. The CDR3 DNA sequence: TGTGCCAGCAGCTCGACTATCTACGAGCAGTACTTC. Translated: CASSSTIYEQYF.

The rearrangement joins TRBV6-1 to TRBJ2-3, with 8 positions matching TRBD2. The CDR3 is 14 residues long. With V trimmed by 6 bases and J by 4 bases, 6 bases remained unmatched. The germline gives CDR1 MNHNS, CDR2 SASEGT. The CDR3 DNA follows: TGTGCCAGCAGAGATCCGGGACTAGCAGATACGCAGTATTTT. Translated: CASRDPGLADTQYF.

The CDR3 nucleotides read TGTGCCTGGAGTGCATCGGGACGGACCCCCGGCAATGAGCAGTTCTTC. As protein: CAWSASGRTPGNEQFF. This rearrangement joins TRBV30 to TRBJ2-1; D is tentatively TRBD1 or TRBD2 (5 bases each). Trimming took off 1 base at V and 6 bases at J, with 19 bases between the two ends. Germline V CDR1 and CDR2: GTSNPN, SVGIG (reference sequence). CDR3 length equals 16 residues.

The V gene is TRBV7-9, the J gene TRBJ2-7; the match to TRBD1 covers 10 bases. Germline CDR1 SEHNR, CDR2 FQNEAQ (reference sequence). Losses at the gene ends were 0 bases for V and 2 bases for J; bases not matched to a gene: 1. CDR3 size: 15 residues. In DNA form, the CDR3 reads TGTGCCAGCAGCTTAGCAGGACAGGGGGCCTACGAGCAGTACTTC. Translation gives CASSLAGQGAYEQYF.

The CDR3 nucleotides read TGTGCCAGCAGCGTAGCGGGGGGGCCCGGGGAGCTGTTTTTT. Residues: CASSVAGGPGELFF. The rearrangement uses TRBV9 and TRBJ2-2; TRBD2 agrees at 8 bases. The CDR3 totals 14 residues. Germline assignment: CDR1 SGDLS and CDR2 YYNGEE. The J segment lost 6 bases and the V segment lost 0 bases, leaving 1 base of the junction unmatched.

The CDR3 bases are TGTGCCAGCAGGGCCGTAGGACTAGCGGACAATGAGCAGTTCTTC. Residues: CASRAVGLADNEQFF. The chain is built from TRBV6-1 and TRBJ2-1, with TRBD2 matching over 10 bases. V was clipped by 6 bases and J by 5 bases; unmatched bases: 7. Germline CDR1 is MNHNS and CDR2 is SASEGT. This CDR3 is built from 15 residues.

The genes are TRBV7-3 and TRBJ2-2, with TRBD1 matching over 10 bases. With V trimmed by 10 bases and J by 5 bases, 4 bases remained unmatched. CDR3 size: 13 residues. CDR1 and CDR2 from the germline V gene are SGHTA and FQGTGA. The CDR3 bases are TGTGCCACCGGACAGGGGGTAACCGGGGAGCTGTTTTTT. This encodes CATGQGVTGELFF.

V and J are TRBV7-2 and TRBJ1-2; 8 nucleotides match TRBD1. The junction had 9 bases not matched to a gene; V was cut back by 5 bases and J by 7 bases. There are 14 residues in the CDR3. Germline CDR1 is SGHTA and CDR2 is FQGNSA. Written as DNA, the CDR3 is TGTGCCAGCAGCCCCGACAGGGGAAACGCTGGCTACACCTTC. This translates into CASSPDRGNAGYTF.

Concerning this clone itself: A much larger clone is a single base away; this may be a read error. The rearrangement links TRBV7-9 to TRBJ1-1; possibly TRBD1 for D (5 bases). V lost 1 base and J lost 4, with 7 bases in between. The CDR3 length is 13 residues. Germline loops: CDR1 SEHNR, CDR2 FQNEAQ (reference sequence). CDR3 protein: CASSLGGTTEAFF. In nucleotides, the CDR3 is TGTGCCAGCAGCTTAGGGGGGACCACTGAAGCTTTCTTT.

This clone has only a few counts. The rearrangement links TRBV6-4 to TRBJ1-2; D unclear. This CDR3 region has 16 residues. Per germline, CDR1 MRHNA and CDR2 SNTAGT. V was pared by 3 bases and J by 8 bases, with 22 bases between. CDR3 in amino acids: CASSEGSSPTPRGYTF. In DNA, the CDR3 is TGTGCCAGCAGTGAGGGGAGTTCCCCTACCCCGCGAGGCTACACCTTC.

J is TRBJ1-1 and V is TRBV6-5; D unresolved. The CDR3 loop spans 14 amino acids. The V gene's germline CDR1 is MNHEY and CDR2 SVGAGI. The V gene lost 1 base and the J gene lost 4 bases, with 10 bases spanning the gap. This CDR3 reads CASSYLSPGTEAFF. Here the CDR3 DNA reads TGTGCCAGCAGTTACTTATCCCCGGGCACTGAAGCTTTCTTT.

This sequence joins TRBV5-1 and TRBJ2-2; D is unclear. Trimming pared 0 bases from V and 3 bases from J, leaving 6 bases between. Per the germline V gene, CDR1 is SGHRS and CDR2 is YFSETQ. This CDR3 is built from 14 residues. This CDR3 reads CASSLVPDTGELFF. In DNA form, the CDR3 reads TGCGCCAGCAGCTTGGTCCCGGACACCGGGGAGCTGTTTTTT.

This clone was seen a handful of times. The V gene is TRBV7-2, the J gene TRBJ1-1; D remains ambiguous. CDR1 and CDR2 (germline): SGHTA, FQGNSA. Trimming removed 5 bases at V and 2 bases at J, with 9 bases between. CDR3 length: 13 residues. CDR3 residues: CASSRLYNTEAFF. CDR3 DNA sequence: TGTGCCAGCAGCCGCCTTTATAACACTGAAGCTTTCTTT.

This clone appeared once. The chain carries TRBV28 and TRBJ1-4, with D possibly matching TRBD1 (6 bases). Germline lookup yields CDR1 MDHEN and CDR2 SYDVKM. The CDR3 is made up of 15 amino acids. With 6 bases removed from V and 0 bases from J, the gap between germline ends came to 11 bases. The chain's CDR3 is CASRDSWATNEKLFF. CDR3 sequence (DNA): TGTGCCAGCAGGGACAGCTGGGCAACTAATGAAAAACTGTTTTTT.

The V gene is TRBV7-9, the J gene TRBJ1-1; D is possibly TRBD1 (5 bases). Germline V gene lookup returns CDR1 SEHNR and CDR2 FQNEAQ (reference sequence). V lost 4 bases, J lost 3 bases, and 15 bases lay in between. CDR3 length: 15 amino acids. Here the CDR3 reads CASSSIQAVDTEAFF. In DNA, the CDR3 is TGTGCCAGCAGCTCGATACAGGCTGTCGACACTGAAGCTTTCTTT. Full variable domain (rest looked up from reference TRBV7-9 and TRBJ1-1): DTGVSQNPRHKITKRGQNVTFRCDPISEHNRLYWYRQTLGQGPEFLTYFQNEAQLEKSRLLSDRFSAERPKGSFSTLEIQRTEQGDSAMYLCASSSIQAVDTEAFFGQGTRLTVV.

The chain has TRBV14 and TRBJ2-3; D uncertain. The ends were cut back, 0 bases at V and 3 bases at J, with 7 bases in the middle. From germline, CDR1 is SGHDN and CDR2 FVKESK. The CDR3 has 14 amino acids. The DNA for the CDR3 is TGTGCCAGCAGCCAAGAGTTGGGTACAGATACGCAGTATTTT. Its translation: CASSQELGTDTQYF.

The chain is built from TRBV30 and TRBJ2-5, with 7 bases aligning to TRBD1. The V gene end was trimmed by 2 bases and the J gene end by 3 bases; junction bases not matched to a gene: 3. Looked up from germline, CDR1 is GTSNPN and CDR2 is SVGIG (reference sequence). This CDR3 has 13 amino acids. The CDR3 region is CAWSPGTEETQYF. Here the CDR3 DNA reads TGTGCCTGGAGTCCCGGGACAGAAGAGACCCAGTACTTC.

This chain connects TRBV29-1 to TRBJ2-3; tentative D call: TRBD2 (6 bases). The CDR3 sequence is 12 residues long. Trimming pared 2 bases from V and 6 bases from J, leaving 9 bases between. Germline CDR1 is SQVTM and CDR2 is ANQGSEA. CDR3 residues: CSVELASDTQYF. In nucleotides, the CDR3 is TGCAGCGTTGAACTAGCGTCGGATACGCAGTATTTT.

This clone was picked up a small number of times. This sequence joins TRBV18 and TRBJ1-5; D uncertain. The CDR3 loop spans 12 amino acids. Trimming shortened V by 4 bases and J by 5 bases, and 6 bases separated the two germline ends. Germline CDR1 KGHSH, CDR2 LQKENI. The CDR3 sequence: CASSLGHQPQHF. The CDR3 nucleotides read TGTGCCAGCTCACTTGGGCATCAGCCCCAGCATTTT.

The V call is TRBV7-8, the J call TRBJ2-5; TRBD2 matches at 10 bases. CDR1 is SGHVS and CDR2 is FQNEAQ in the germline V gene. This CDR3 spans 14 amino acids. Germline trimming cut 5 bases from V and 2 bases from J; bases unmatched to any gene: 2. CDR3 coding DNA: TGTGCCAGCAGCCAGGGACTAGCGCAAGAGACCCAGTACTTC. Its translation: CASSQGLAQETQYF.

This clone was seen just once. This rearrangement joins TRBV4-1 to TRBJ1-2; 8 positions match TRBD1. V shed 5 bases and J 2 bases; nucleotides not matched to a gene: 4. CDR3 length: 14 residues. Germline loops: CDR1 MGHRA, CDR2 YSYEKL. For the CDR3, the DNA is TGCGCCAGCAGCTCTGGACAGGGCAACTATGGCTACACCTTC. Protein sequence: CASSSGQGNYGYTF.